A selection of T cell receptor beta chains follows, all from one sample in a study of blood T cell repertoires in COVID-19. Libraries were prepared by immunoSEQ multiplex PCR; TCRdb keeps only in-frame clonotypes and omits some of them. The table lists roughly 200,000 clones, around 88% of them singletons. The sample taken for sequencing was PBMCs or T cells enriched from blood (not recorded which). Receptors were obtained from a woman younger than 45 who had been exposed to COVID-19. CDR3s include the opening cysteine and the closing phenylalanine or tryptophan.

TRBJ1-2	TRBV9	CASSVDRGLRGYTF
TRBJ1-1	TRBV9	CASSDRDRDNEAFF
TRBJ1-2	TRBV6-5	CASSRGQGNGYTF
TRBJ1-5	TRBV10-3	CAISGGRDTDSNQPQHF
TRBJ2-5	TRBV3-1/TRBV3-2	CASSPTSGGSETQYF
TRBJ2-5	TRBV2	CASSARVETQYF
TRBJ2-3	TRBV11-2	CASSFPPGLNTDTQYF
TRBJ1-2	TRBV29-1	CSVELAGLGYGYTF
TRBJ2-7	TRBV5-1	CASSLDRHYEQYF
TRBJ2-7	TRBV11-2	CASSPGTGPSYEQYF
TRBJ2-7	TRBV7-6	CASSYLAAGPTSYEQYF
TRBJ1-2	TRBV30	CAWSLNRGPLSYTF
TRBJ1-2	TRBV9	CASSVKGGSHRRYTF
TRBJ1-5	TRBV7-9	CASSLAGGGQPQHF
TRBJ2-3	TRBV5-1	CASSLGVEADTQYF
TRBJ1-2	TRBV18	CASPVLYGYTF
TRBJ1-5	TRBV24-1	CATSGGQGAQPQHF
TRBJ1-2	TRBV27	CASSLSARGYGYTF
TRBJ1-2	TRBV3-1/TRBV3-2	CASSQATGLNYGYTF
TRBJ1-6	TRBV15	CATSRQGYNSPLHF
TRBJ2-7	TRBV7-3	CASNGQRNIYEQYF
TRBJ2-1	TRBV10-1	CASSDQGGGADEQFF
TRBJ2-2	TRBV18	CASSPGLDVDTGELFF